These 20 T cell receptor beta chains share one sample of origin, sequenced in a study of T cell repertoires in cytomegalovirus infection. MiXCR was run by TCRdb on the reads, yielding one entry per CDR3 protein. The sample has some 680,000 distinct CDR3 sequences, less than 40% seen once; the top ten hold 2.5% to 3.5%. Input material: PBMCs. The receptors were gathered from a human donor in good health (CMV status not recorded). Some clones in this sample may be carry-over from other donors' samples.

Regarding this clonotype: A read error may be the cause here, since a much bigger clone is one base away. The chain has TRBV7-2 and TRBJ1-2; D possibly corresponds to TRBD1 (6 bases). Germline CDR1 is SGHTA and CDR2 is FQGNSA. V lost 5 bases to trimming and J lost 6 bases, with 13 bases between them. This CDR3 comprises 13 residues. CDR3 loop: CASSQDSYHGYTF. For the CDR3, the DNA is TGTGCCAGCAGCCAGGACAGTTACCATGGCTACACCTTC.

This rearrangement joins TRBV11-2 to TRBJ1-6; D not certain. From germline, CDR1 is SGHAT and CDR2 FQNNGV. Trimming removed 4 bases at V and 7 bases at J, with 5 bases between. The CDR3 is 12 amino acids. CDR3 protein: CASSWQNSPLHF. The CDR3 DNA is TGTGCCAGCAGCTGGCAAAATTCACCCCTCCACTTT.

Remarks on this clonotype: Here the CDR3 omits its conserved ending phenylalanine or tryptophan, so a read error is the likely source. V is TRBV14 and J is TRBJ2-1, with TRBD2 matching over 8 bases. Germline V gives CDR1 SGHDN, CDR2 FVKESK. V lost 2 bases, J lost 9 bases, and 12 bases stayed unmatched. The CDR3 sequence is 16 residues long. The CDR3 protein is CASSQILIAGHFEQFY. CDR3 in DNA: TGTGCCAGCAGCCAAATCTTAATAGCGGGACATTTTGAGCAGTTCTAC.

This rearrangement joins TRBV4-1 to TRBJ2-7; 7 positions match TRBD2. The germline gives CDR1 MGHRA, CDR2 YSYEKL. With V trimmed by 1 base and J by 0 bases, 6 bases remained unmatched. The CDR3 length is 16 residues. CDR3 nucleotide sequence: TGCGCCAGCAGCCAAGTAGGCGGGAGTAGCTCCTACGAGCAGTACTTC. Residues: CASSQVGGSSSYEQYF.

The CDR3 region is CASSAMDGGSTDTQYF. The CDR3 DNA reads TGTGCCAGCAGCGCCATGGATGGCGGTAGCACAGATACGCAGTATTTT. The chain uses TRBV28 and TRBJ2-3, with D unclear. Germline CDR1 is MDHEN and CDR2 is SYDVKM. V shed 6 bases and J shed 0 bases, with 16 bases lying between them. The CDR3 extends over 16 amino acids.

This clonotype has a handful of counts. The V call is TRBV28, the J call TRBJ2-3, with 10 bases aligning to TRBD2. The V segment lost 7 bases and the J segment 4 bases; nucleotides outside the gene matches: 11. Germline CDR1 MDHEN, CDR2 SYDVKM. The CDR3 totals 16 residues. CDR3 sequence reads: CASTPGGLAGADTQYF. The DNA for the CDR3 is TGTGCCAGCACTCCGGGAGGGCTAGCGGGGGCAGATACGCAGTATTTT.

The CDR3 loop reads CASAGQGGGRSYNEQFF. In DNA, the CDR3 is TGTGCTAGTGCCGGACAGGGCGGGGGGAGGTCCTACAATGAGCAGTTCTTC. The rearrangement uses TRBV12-5 and TRBJ2-1; D possibly uses TRBD1 or TRBD2 (8 bases each). This CDR3 contains 17 residues. The V gene's germline CDR1 is LGHNT and CDR2 FRNRAP. Between the trimmed V and J ends, which lost 7 bases and 1 base, there was a span of 20 bases.

The chain's CDR3 is CASSYKGEGVGSPLHF. CDR3 DNA sequence: TGTGCCAGCAGTTACAAAGGGGAGGGCGTGGGGTCACCCCTCCACTTT. The chain carries TRBV6-5 and TRBJ1-6, with a possible D match to TRBD1 (5 bases). Trimming stripped 2 bases from V and 10 bases from J, with 18 bases between. CDR3 length equals 16 residues. Germline CDR1 and CDR2: MNHEY and SVGAGI.

The chain carries TRBV6-2 or TRBV6-3 and TRBJ2-5, with D uncertain. Between the trimmed V and J ends, which lost 7 bases and 1 base, there was a span of 7 bases. The germline V gene has CDR1 MNHEY and CDR2 SVGEGT. The CDR3 is 12 residues long. Here the CDR3 DNA reads TGTGCCAGCAAAGGCAGCCAAGAGACCCAGTACTTC. This gives the protein CASKGSQETQYF.

This rearrangement joins TRBV28 to TRBJ1-5; 9 nucleotides match TRBD1. Trimming took 4 bases from V and 0 from J; bases not matched to a gene: 7. CDR1 and CDR2 from the germline V gene are MDHEN and SYDVKM. The CDR3 is made up of 17 amino acids. CDR3 nucleotides: TGTGCCAGCAGTTCCTACACAGGGGGCAATAGCAATCAGCCCCAGCATTTT. Translation: CASSSYTGGNSNQPQHF.

The chain combines TRBV28 with TRBJ1-5; D is undetermined. V shed 2 bases and J shed 4 bases, with 12 bases lying between them. Germline V gene lookup returns CDR1 MDHEN and CDR2 SYDVKM. The CDR3 spans 15 residues. The CDR3 spells CASSLDGRRNQPQHF. DNA for the CDR3: TGTGCCAGCAGTTTAGATGGGCGGAGAAATCAGCCCCAGCATTTT. Supplemented by reference TRBV28 and TRBJ1-5, the full variable domain reads DVKVTQSSRYLVKRTGEKVFLECVQDMDHENMFWYRQDPGLGLRLIYFSYDVKMKEKGDIPEGYSVSREKKERFSLILESASTNQTSMYLCASSLDGRRNQPQHFGDGTRLSIL.

In its sample, this clonotype was seen a few times. This chain uses TRBV11-2 with TRBJ2-2, with D perhaps TRBD1 (5 bases). CDR3 length equals 16 residues. Germline loops: CDR1 SGHAT, CDR2 FQNNGV. Trimming took off 5 bases at V and 1 base at J, with 14 bases between the two ends. CDR3 loop: CASSLSTGLNTGELFF. The CDR3, as DNA: TGTGCCAGCAGCCTCTCAACAGGATTGAACACCGGGGAGCTGTTTTTT.

This chain joins TRBV6-5 and TRBJ2-3; 8 bases align to TRBD1. CDR1 is MNHEY, CDR2 SVGAGI, per germline. The CDR3 sequence is 16 residues long. The V and J ends lost 3 bases and 4 bases, in that order; junction bases with no gene match: 9. The CDR3 bases are TGTGCCAGCAGTTATTGGGGACAGGCGATCCCAGATACGCAGTATTTT. It specifies CASSYWGQAIPDTQYF.

The chain recombines TRBV29-1 with TRBJ2-3; possibly TRBD1 for D (6 bases). This CDR3 region has 16 residues. Looked up from germline, CDR1 is SQVTM and CDR2 is ANQGSEA. V lost 2 bases, J lost 0 bases, and 15 bases lay in between. CDR3 sequence (DNA): TGCAGCGTTGAAAGAGGGGACACCGGGAGCACAGATACGCAGTATTTT. It yields the protein CSVERGDTGSTDTQYF.

This clonotype was recorded many times. The chain links TRBV27 to TRBJ2-5; 11 bases match TRBD2. The junction had 19 bases not matched to a gene; V was cut back by 8 bases and J by 5 bases. Germline V gene data show CDR1 as MNHEY and CDR2 as SMNVEV (reference sequence). This CDR3 comprises 18 residues. CDR3 nucleotides: TGTGCCAGCGGCATAGCGGGGGGGCTTTGGGGGGCAGAGGAGACCCAGTACTTC. Encoded protein: CASGIAGGLWGAEETQYF.

This chain connects TRBV2 to TRBJ2-3, with 9 nucleotides matching TRBD2. Germline lookup yields CDR1 SNHLY and CDR2 FYNNEI. This CDR3 spans 15 amino acids. With V trimmed by 6 bases and J by 0 bases, 4 bases remained unmatched. Written as DNA, the CDR3 is TGTGCCAGCAGAATACTAGCGGGTAGCACAGATACGCAGTATTTT. Its protein product is CASRILAGSTDTQYF.

V and J are TRBV5-6 and TRBJ2-3, with 10 nucleotides matching TRBD1. V lost 2 bases and J lost 4; bases outside the gene matches: 7. The CDR3 contains 16 residues. The germline gives CDR1 SGHDT, CDR2 YYEEEE. This CDR3 is CASSLPGQGSADTQYF. The CDR3 nucleotides read TGTGCCAGCAGCTTACCGGGACAGGGGAGTGCAGATACGCAGTATTTT.

The gene calls are TRBV6-6 and TRBJ2-3; tentative D call: TRBD1 (5 bases). The germline V gene encodes CDR1 MNHNY and CDR2 SVGAGI (reference sequence). The CDR3 spans 15 residues. The V gene lost 7 bases and the J gene lost 2 bases, with 16 bases spanning the gap. The DNA of the CDR3 is TGTGCCAGCACCCTGGGGCCCAGCCACACAGATACGCAGTATTTT. Its translation: CASTLGPSHTDTQYF.

On this clonotype: Germline is not matched at one junction end, which may reflect a read error. The chain recombines TRBV28 with TRBJ1-5; possibly TRBD1 for D (5 bases). CDR1 and CDR2 from the germline V gene are MDHEN and SYDVKM. This CDR3 contains 11 residues. CDR3 nucleotide sequence: TGTGCCAGCCGTACGGGGCAGCCCCATCATTTT. It is translated as CASRTGQPHHF. Looking up the rest from reference TRBV28 and TRBJ1-5 gives the full variable domain: DVKVTQSSRYLVKRTGEKVFLECVQDMDHENMFWYRQDPGLGLRLIYFSYDVKMKEKGDIPEGYSVSREKKERFSLILESASTNQTSMYLCASRTGQPHHFGDGTRLSIL.

This clonotype was recorded a few times. The V call is TRBV5-1, the J call TRBJ2-3; D unresolved. Trimming stripped 3 bases from V and 8 bases from J, with 13 bases between. This CDR3 region has 13 residues. Germline V CDR1 and CDR2: SGHRS, YFSETQ. This chain's CDR3 is CASSSFLGGTQYF. The CDR3 DNA follows: TGCGCCAGCAGCTCCTTCTTGGGTGGTACGCAGTATTTT.